The present T cell receptor beta chain was sequenced within a study of shared clonotypes between healthy human individuals. Study-wide results and limits: The study found lower generation probabilities in non-shared clonotypes than in those shared by all four donors. Sharing across four donors was highest in naive CD4 (around 5%) and lowest in memory CD8 (roughly 0.4%).

Comments on this clone: What it binds is unknown.

The CDR3 sequence is 11 residues long. The germline V and J ends were trimmed by 3 bases and 6 bases, with 9 bases remaining between them. The germline V gene has CDR1 GTSNPN and CDR2 SVGIG (reference sequence). TCRdb keeps only in-frame clones here, not all; method: immunoSEQ multiplex PCR. In the table there are hundreds of thousands of clones, 73% of which are singletons. This receptor was obtained from a young woman in good health. Sequencing input: memory CD4+ T cells sorted from blood. The subset: CD45RA-negative fraction. The chain couples TRBV30 to TRBJ2-7; D perhaps matches TRBD1 (6 bases). The CDR3 region is CAWRVGGEQYF. CDR3 nucleotides: TGTGCCTGGAGGGTAGGGGGCGAGCAGTACTTC.